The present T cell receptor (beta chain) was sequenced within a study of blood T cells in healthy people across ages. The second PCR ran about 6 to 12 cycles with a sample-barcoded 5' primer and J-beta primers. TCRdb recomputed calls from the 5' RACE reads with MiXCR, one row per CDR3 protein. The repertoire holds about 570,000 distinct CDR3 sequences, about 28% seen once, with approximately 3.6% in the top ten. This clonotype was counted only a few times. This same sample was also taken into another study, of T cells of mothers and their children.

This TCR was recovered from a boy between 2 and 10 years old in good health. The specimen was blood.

CDR3 protein: CASSDGTSGEGANVLTF. CDR3 bases: TGTGCCAGCAGCGACGGGACTAGCGGGGAAGGGGCCAACGTCCTGACTTTC. The chain combines TRBV9 with TRBJ2-6; 13 positions agree with TRBD2. V gave up 3 bases and J gave up 4 bases; unmatched junction bases: 4. Germline V gives CDR1 SGDLS, CDR2 YYNGEE. The CDR3 has 17 residues.